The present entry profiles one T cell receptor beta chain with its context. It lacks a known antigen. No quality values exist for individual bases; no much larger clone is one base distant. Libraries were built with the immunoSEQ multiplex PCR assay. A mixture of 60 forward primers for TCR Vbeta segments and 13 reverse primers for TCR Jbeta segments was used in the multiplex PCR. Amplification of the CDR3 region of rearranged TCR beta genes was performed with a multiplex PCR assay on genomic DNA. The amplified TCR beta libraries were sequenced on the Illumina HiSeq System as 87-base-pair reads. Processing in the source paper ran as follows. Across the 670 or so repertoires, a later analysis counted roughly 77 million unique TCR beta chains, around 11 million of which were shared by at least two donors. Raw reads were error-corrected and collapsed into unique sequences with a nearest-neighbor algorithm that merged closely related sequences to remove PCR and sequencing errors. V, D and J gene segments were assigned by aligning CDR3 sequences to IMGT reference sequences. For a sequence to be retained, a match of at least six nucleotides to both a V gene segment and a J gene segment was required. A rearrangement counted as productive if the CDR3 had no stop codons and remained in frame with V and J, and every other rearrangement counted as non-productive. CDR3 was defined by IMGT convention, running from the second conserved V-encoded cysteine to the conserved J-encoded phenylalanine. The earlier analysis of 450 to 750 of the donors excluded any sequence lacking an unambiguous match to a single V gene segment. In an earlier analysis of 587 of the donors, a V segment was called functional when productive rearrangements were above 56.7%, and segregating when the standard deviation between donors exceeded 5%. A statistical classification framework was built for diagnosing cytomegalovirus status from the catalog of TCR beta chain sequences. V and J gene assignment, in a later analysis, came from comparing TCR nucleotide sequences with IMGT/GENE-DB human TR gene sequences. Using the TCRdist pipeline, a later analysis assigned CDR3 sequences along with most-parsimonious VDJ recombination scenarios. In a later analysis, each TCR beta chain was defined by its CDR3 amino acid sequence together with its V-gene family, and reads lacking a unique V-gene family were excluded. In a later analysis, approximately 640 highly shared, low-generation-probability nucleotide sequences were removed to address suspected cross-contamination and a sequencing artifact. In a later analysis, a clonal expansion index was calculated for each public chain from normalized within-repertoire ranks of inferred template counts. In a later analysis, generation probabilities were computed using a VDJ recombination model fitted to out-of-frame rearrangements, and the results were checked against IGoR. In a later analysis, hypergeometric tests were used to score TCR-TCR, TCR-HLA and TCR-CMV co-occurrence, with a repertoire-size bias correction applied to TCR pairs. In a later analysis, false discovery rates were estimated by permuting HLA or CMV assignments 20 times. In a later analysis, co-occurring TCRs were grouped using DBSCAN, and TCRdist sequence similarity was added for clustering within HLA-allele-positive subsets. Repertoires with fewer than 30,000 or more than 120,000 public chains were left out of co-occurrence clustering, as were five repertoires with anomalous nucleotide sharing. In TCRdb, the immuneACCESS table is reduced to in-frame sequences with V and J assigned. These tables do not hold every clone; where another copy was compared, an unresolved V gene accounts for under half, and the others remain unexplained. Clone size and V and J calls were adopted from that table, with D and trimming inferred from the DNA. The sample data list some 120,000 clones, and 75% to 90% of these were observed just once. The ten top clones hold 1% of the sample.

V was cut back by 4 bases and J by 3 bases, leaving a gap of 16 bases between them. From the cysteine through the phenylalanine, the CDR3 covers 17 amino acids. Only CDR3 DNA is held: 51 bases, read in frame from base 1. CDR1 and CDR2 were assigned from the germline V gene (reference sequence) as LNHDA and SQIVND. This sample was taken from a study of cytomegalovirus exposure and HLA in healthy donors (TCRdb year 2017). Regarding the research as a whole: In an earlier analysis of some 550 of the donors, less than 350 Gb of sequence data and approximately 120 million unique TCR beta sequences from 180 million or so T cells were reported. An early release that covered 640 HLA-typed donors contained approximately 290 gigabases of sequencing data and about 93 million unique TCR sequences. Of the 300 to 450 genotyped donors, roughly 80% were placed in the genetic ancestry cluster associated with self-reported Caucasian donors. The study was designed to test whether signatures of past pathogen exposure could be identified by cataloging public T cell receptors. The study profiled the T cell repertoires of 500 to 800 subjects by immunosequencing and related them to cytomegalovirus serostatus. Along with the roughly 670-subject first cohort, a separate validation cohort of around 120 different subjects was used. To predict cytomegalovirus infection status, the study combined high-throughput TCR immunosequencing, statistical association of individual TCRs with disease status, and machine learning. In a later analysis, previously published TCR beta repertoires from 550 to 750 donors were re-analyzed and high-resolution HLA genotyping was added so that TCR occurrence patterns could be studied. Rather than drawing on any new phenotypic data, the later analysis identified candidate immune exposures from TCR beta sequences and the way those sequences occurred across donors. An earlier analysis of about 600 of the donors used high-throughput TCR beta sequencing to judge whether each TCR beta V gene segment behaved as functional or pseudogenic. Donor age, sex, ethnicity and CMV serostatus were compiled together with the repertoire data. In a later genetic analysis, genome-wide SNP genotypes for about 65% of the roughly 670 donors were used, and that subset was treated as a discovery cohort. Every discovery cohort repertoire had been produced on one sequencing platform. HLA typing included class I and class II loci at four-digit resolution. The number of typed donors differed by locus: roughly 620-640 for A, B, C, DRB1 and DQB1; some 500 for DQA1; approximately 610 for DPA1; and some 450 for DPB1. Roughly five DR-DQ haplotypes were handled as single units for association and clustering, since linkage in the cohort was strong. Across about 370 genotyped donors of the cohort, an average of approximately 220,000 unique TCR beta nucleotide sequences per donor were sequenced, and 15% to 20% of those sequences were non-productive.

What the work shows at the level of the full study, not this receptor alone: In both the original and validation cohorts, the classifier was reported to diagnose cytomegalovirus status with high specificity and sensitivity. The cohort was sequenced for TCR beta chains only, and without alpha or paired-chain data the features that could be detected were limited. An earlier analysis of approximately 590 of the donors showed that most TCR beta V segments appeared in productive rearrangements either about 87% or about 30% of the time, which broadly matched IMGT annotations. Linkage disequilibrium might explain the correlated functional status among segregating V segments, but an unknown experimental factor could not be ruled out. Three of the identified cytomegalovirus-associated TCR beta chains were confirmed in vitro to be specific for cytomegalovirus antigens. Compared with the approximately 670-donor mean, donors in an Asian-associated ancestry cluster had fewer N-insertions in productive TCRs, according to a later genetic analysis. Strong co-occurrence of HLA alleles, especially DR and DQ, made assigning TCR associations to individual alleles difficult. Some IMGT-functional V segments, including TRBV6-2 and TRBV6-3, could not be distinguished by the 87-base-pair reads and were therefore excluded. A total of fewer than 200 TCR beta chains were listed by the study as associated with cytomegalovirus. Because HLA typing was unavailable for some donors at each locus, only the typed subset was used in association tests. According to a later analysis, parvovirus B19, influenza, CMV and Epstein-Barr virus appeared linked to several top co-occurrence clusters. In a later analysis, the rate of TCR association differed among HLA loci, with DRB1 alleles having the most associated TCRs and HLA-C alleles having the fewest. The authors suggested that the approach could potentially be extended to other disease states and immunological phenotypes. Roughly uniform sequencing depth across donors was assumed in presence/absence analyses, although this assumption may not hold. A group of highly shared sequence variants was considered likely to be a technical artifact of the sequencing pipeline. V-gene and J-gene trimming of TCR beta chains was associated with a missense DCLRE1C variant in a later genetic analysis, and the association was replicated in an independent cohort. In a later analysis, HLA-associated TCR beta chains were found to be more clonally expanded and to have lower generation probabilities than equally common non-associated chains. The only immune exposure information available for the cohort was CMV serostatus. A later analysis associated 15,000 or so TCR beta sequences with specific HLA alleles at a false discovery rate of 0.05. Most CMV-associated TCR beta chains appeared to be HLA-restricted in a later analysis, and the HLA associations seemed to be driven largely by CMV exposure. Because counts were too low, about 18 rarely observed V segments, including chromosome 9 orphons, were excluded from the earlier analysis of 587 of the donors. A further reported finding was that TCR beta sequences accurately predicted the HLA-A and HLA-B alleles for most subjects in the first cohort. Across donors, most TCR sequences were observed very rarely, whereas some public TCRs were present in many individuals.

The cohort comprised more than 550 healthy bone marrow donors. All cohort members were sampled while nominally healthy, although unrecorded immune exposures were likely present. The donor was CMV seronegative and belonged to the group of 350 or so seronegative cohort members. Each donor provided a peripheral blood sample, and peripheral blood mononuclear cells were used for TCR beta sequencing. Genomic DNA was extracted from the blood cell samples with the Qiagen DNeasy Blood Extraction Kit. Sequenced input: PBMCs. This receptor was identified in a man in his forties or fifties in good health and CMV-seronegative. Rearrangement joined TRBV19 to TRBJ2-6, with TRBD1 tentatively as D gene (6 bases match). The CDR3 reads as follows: CASSRQARGLGANVLTF. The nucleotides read TGTGCCAGTAGTAGACAGGCTAGGGGTCTTGGGGCCAACGTCCTGACTTTC.